This paragraph reports one T cell receptor (beta chain). Tens of thousands of T cell genomes, or roughly 180 ng DNA, went into the sorted-subset replicate PCRs. Measured with immunoSEQ multiplex PCR; TCRdb has only the in-frame clones, and not every one. The profile shows 2 million to 2.5 million clones, about 95% of them singletons. The data originate from a study of shared clonotypes between healthy human individuals. Per germline, CDR1 SEHNR and CDR2 FQNEAQ (reference sequence). Trimming cost V 0 bases and J 2 bases, with 23 bases left between them. This CDR3 is built from 19 residues. It was CD45RO-negative cells, positively selected for CCR7, that made up naive CD8 cells, with terminally differentiated effector memory CD45RA+ cells excluded.

What was sequenced was naive CD8+ T cells sorted from blood. This clonotype originated in a man in his late teens or twenties in good health. The chain recombines TRBV7-9 with TRBJ2-7, with D possibly being TRBD1 (5 bases). CDR3 sequence: CASSLAGYLREPGTYEQYF. The CDR3 DNA sequence: TGTGCCAGCAGCTTAGCGGGGTATCTCAGGGAACCAGGAACCTACGAGCAGTACTTC.